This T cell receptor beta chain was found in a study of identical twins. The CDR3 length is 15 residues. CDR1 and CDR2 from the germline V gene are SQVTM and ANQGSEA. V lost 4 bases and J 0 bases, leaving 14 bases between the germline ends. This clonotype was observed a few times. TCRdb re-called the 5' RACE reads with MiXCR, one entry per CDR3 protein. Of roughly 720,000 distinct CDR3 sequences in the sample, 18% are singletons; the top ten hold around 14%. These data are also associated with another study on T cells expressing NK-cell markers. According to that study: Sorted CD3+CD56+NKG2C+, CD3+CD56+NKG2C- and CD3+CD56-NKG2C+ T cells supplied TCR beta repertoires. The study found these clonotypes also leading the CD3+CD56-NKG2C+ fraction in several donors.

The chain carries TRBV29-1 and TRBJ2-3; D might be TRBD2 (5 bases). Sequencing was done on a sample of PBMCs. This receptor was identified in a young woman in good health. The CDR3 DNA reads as TGCAGCGTTGCGAACGGGATAACTAGCACAGATACGCAGTATTTT. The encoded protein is CSVANGITSTDTQYF.